These T cell receptor beta chains were read from a single sample in a study of OX40 agonist ivuxolimab in advanced cancers. Clones were sequenced by immunoSEQ multiplex PCR, and TCRdb holds only the in-frame ones, with some missing. This table holds 100,000 or so clones, approximately 90% found once. This sample comprised CD4+ or CD8+ T cells sorted from blood, obtained in a trial of the OX40 agonist ivuxolimab. These receptors were taken from an adult with an advanced solid tumor such as melanoma, head and neck, liver or kidney cancer. CDR3s include the opening cysteine and the closing phenylalanine or tryptophan. Fields, in order: J gene, D gene, V gene, CDR3 protein, CDR3 DNA. D genes are given only for firm matches.

>TRBJ2-7|-|TRBV6-5
CASRPWDSSYEQYF
TGTGCCAGCAGACCTTGGGACTCCTCCTACGAGCAGTACTTC
>TRBJ2-1|-|TRBV10-1
CASSGLSYNEQFF
TGCGCCAGCAGTGGGCTGTCATACAATGAGCAGTTCTTC
>TRBJ1-1|-|TRBV9
CASSAYRLENTEAFF
TGTGCCAGCAGCGCTTACAGGCTCGAGAACACTGAAGCTTTCTTT
>TRBJ2-7|-|TRBV20-1
CSARRILEQYF
TGCAGTGCTAGAAGGATCCTCGAGCAGTACTTC
>TRBJ2-1|-|TRBV2
CASRLYDNEQFF
TGTGCCAGCAGATTATACGACAATGAGCAGTTCTTC
>TRBJ2-7|TRBD1|TRBV30
CAWSAGTGGPYEQYF
TGTGCCTGGAGTGCAGGGACAGGGGGTCCCTACGAGCAGTACTTC
>TRBJ2-2|TRBD2|TRBV7-2
CASSPRAGESGELFF
TGTGCCAGCAGCCCTCGGGCGGGGGAGTCCGGGGAGCTGTTTTTT
>TRBJ1-3|TRBD1|TRBV9
CASSVGGGGYLSFTSGNTIYF
TGTGCCAGCAGCGTAGGGGGAGGGGGCTACTTATCTTTCACCTCTGGAAACACCATATATTTT
>TRBJ2-7|TRBD1|TRBV10-3
CAISGRDRESEQYF
TGTGCCATCAGCGGCCGGGACAGGGAGTCCGAGCAGTACTTC
>TRBJ1-4|-|TRBV4-3
CASSWGGNSDEKLFF
TGCGCCAGCAGTTGGGGGGGGAATTCCGATGAAAAACTGTTTTTT
>TRBJ2-7|TRBD1|TRBV6-5
CASSYQGQTIEQYF
TGTGCCAGCAGTTACCAGGGACAGACTATCGAGCAGTACTTC
>TRBJ1-3|TRBD1|TRBV4-3
CASSQGTASSGNTIYF
TGCGCCAGCAGCCAGGGGACAGCGAGCTCTGGAAACACCATATATTTT
>TRBJ1-6|-|TRBV6-6
CASTGVQGSLHF
TGTGCCAGCACTGGGGTCCAGGGATCCCTCCACTTT
>TRBJ2-7|-|TRBV9
CASTPSVGSYEQYF
TGTGCCAGCACCCCCTCCGTGGGTTCCTACGAGCAGTACTTC
>TRBJ1-6|-|TRBV21-1
CASSKKEDRPDNSPLHF
TGTGCCAGCAGCAAAAAAGAAGACAGGCCCGATAATTCACCCCTCCACTTT
>TRBJ1-6|TRBD1|TRBV6-6
CASSPTGGNSPLHF
TGTGCCAGCAGTCCGACAGGGGGCAATTCACCCCTCCACTTT
>TRBJ1-2|TRBD1|TRBV19
CASSPDRNYGYTF
TGTGCCAGTAGTCCGGACAGGAACTATGGCTACACCTTC
>TRBJ1-5|TRBD1|TRBV7-8
CASSPGQANQPQHF
TGTGCCAGCAGCCCGGGACAGGCCAATCAGCCCCAGCATTTT
>TRBJ1-5|TRBD1|TRBV6-5
CASSYTSTGGSQPQHF
TGTGCCAGCAGTTACACATCGACAGGGGGCTCCCAACCCCAGCATTTT
>TRBJ2-7|TRBD2|TRBV19
CASSERGGSNEQYF
TGTGCCAGTAGTGAGCGGGGGGGCTCCAACGAGCAGTACTTC
>TRBJ2-5|TRBD2|TRBV5-4
CASSPRTSGQETQYF
TGTGCCAGCAGCCCGAGGACTAGTGGGCAAGAGACCCAGTACTTC
>TRBJ2-3|-|TRBV29-1
CSAADGASTDTQYF
TGCAGCGCCGCCGACGGAGCATCCACAGATACGCAGTATTTT
>TRBJ2-6|TRBD2|TRBV2
CASRASGLVYVLTF
TGTGCCAGCAGGGCGAGTGGACTAGTTTACGTCCTGACTTTC